The rows below give T cell receptor beta chains drawn from one sample of a study of T cell repertoires in cytomegalovirus infection. TCRdb reprocessed the reads with MiXCR, giving one entry per CDR3 protein. The data show 75,000 to 95,000 distinct CDR3 sequences, approximately 45% seen once. What these receptors recognize is not known. The source was CD8+ T cells from cultured PBMCs, collected from culture after CMV antigen stimulation. These receptors were taken from a human donor in good health (CMV status not recorded). Some clones in this sample may be carry-over from other donors' samples. CDR3s leave out the opening cysteine and the closing phenylalanine or tryptophan.

>TRBV23-1
ASSQPGQGRKYEQY
>TRBV2
ASSAPVSYEQY
>TRBV20-1
NAIGGWNTEAF
>TRBV7-9
ASSPNLYSGRGEQY
>TRBV7-2
ASSLFAGGRLYEQY
>TRBV12-3/TRBV12-4
ASTLPDPNTGELF
>TRBV28
ASLAGSYEQY
>TRBV6-1
ASSEGQTYEQY
>TRBV7-8
ASSRTLAGLSYDQY
>TRBV7-9
ASRPRTDTNYGYT
>TRBV27
ASTSGGTLSNEQF
>TRBV9
ASSVGQGADNEQF
>TRBV29-1
SVQQTVSSGADTQY
>TRBV12-3/TRBV12-4
ASSPVAGGSSYEQY
>TRBV20-1
SARLGTRGGNEQF
>TRBV7-8
ASSWDTPDDEQY
>TRBV27
ASSLSRDRDVY
>TRBV5-6
ASSGGNLNQPQH
>TRBV12-3/TRBV12-4
ASSSGLAGISTDTQY
>TRBV7-8
ASSSGTNTEAF
>TRBV28
ASTKPGQGNYEQY
>TRBV12-5
ASGPLGRMNTEAF
>TRBV20-1
SARGQGAPIISPLH
>TRBV7-8
ASSLGLAGYQETQY
>TRBV28
ASIRNLRDTEAF
>TRBV4-2
ASSQGQRGQETQY
>TRBV7-3
ASSPRQGPETQY
>TRBV10-3
AISYRGQETQY
>TRBV19
ASSMARDRGSNQPQH